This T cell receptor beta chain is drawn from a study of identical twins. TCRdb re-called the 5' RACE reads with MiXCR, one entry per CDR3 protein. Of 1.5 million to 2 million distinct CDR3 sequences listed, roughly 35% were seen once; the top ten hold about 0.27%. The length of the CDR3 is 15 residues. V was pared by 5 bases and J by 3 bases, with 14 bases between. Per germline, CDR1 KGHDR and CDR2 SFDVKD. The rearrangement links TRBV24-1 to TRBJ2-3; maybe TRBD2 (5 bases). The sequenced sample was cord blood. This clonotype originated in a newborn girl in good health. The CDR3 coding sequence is TGTGCCACCAGTGCCCGCGGGTCGGGTACAGATACGCAGTATTTT. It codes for CATSARGSGTDTQYF.